These T cell receptor beta chains were read from a single sample in a study of metastatic and nonmetastatic thyroid tumors. TCRdb re-called the PCR reads through MiXCR. The table records about 15,000 clones, over 20% of them present only once. Sequencing was performed on tumor tissue. The source is a female donor with papillary thyroid cancer or a benign thyroid nodule (not recorded which). Some clones in this sample may be carry-over from other donors' samples. Each CDR3 is given with its conserved first and last residue. The D gene is left open where the match is weak. Size is stated for part of the rows, as once, few or many counts, or as a class when the clone is expanded.

clone_size | d_call | j_call | v_call | cdr3_nt | cdr3_aa
NA | TRBD2 | TRBJ2-3 | TRBV20-1 | TGCAGTGCTAGAGTGGGGCTAGGGACTAGAGGGAGGATTGATACGCAGTATTTT | CSARVGLGTRGRIDTQYF
NA | TRBD1 | TRBJ2-2 | TRBV6-1 | TGTGCCAGCATCCCTCCAACAGGGGTCCCCACCGGGGAGCTGTTTTTT | CASIPPTGVPTGELFF
many | TRBD2 | TRBJ2-1 | TRBV12-3/TRBV12-4 | TGTGCCAGCAACCCTAGCGGGAGTTCCTACAATGAGCAGTTCTTC | CASNPSGSSYNEQFF
NA | TRBD1 | TRBJ2-7 | TRBV11-2 | TGTGCCAGCAGCTCGGAACAGGGGCTCCTCTACGAGCAGTACTTC | CASSSEQGLLYEQYF
NA | NA | TRBJ1-1 | TRBV20-1 | TGCAGTGCTAGAGATGGTTTGGGGAGAACAGCTGAAGCTTTCTTT | CSARDGLGRTAEAFF
NA | TRBD2 | TRBJ2-1 | TRBV11-2 | TGTGCCAGCAGCTCGACTAGCGGTAGCTCCTACAATGAGCAGTTCTTC | CASSSTSGSSYNEQFF
few | NA | TRBJ2-4 | TRBV20-1 | TGCAGTGCTAGAGGGGCCAAAAACATTCAGTACTTC | CSARGAKNIQYF
NA | TRBD2 | TRBJ2-7 | TRBV7-8 | TGTGCCAGCAGCCGGACTAGCGCCGCCTACGAGCAGTACTTC | CASSRTSAAYEQYF
many | NA | TRBJ2-1 | TRBV25-1 | TGTGCCAGCACCCTTGGGGATGAGCAGTTCTTC | CASTLGDEQFF
NA | TRBD2 | TRBJ2-2 | TRBV11-2 | TGTGCCAGCAGCTTAATCCGACTAGCGGGAGGAGGGGAGCTGTTTTTT | CASSLIRLAGGGELFF
few | NA | TRBJ1-5 | TRBV6-1 | TGTGCCACCTCCCGGGACCCTGGGCCCCAGCATTTT | CATSRDPGPQHF
NA | TRBD2 | TRBJ2-3 | TRBV11-2 | TGTGCCAGCAGCTCTCTCGGGACTAGCGGGAGTTGGCCAGATACGCAGTATTTT | CASSSLGTSGSWPDTQYF
few | TRBD2 | TRBJ2-3 | TRBV5-1 | TGCGCCAGCAGCTTGATTAGCGGGGGGGCCGCCACAGATACGCAGTATTTT | CASSLISGGAATDTQYF
NA | NA | TRBJ2-1 | TRBV4-2 | TGTGCCAGCAGCCAACCCCTCGTAGACAATGAGCAGTTCTTC | CASSQPLVDNEQFF
NA | NA | TRBJ2-1 | TRBV9 | TGTGCCAGCACAACAGGGAGCTCCTACAATGAGCAGTTCTTC | CASTTGSSYNEQFF
many | NA | TRBJ2-7 | TRBV20-1 | TGCAGTGCTCGCGGGGAAAAATACGAGCAGTACTTC | CSARGEKYEQYF
NA | TRBD2 | TRBJ2-7 | TRBV20-1 | TGCAGTGCTACCAACGGGACTAGCGGGAGACCCTACGAGCAGTACTTC | CSATNGTSGRPYEQYF
many | TRBD1 | TRBJ2-7 | TRBV27 | TGTGCCAGCAGCCTTCGGACAGGGTACGAGCAGTACTTC | CASSLRTGYEQYF
few | TRBD1 | TRBJ2-7 | TRBV29-1 | TGCAGCGTTGAATCAACCGGGACAGGGCTCTACGAGCAGTACTTC | CSVESTGTGLYEQYF
NA | NA | TRBJ1-2 | TRBV12-3/TRBV12-4 | TGTGCCAGCAACTCTCGGGGGGGGACTGGCTACACCTTC | CASNSRGGTGYTF
many | NA | TRBJ1-3 | TRBV9 | TGTGCCAGCAGCGGACCAGGTGACAATACTGGAAACACCATATATTTT | CASSGPGDNTGNTIYF
medium-sized | TRBD2 | TRBJ2-7 | TRBV25-1 | TGTGCCAGCAGTGACAGCGGGAACTCAAACTACGAGCAGTACTTC | CASSDSGNSNYEQYF
NA | NA | TRBJ2-1 | TRBV6-1 | TGTGCCAGCAGCCGGGAGAGGGGGGGAAATGAGCAGTTCTTC | CASSRERGGNEQFF
medium-sized | TRBD1 | TRBJ1-2 | TRBV3-1 | TGTGCCAGCAGCCACTGGGGACAGGGGGCGAGCGGCTACACCTTC | CASSHWGQGASGYTF
medium-sized | NA | TRBJ2-7 | TRBV6-1 | TGTGCCAGCAGTGCGGACTTTGAGTACGAGCAGTACTTC | CASSADFEYEQYF
many | NA | TRBJ1-5 | TRBV20-1 | TGCAGTGCCTCCAGCGCGGCGCTTAGCAATCAGCCCCAGCATTTT | CSASSAALSNQPQHF
many | TRBD1 | TRBJ2-2 | TRBV29-1 | TGCAGCGTGCAAGGGACAGGGAACACCGGGGAGCTGTTTTTT | CSVQGTGNTGELFF
medium-sized | TRBD2 | TRBJ2-1 | TRBV20-1 | TGCTCCGGGACTAGCGGGTACAATGAGCAGTTCTTC | CSGTSGYNEQFF
NA | TRBD1 | TRBJ2-1 | TRBV7-2 | TGTGCCAGCAGCTTAGCCAGGGGGCCGTTGAATGAGCAGTTCTTC | CASSLARGPLNEQFF
once | NA | TRBJ2-1 | TRBV19 | TGTCACAGTAGTATCGGGAACAATGAGCAGTTCTTC | CHSSIGNNEQFF
NA | NA | TRBJ2-3 | TRBV27 | TGTGCCAGCAGTTTGCTAGGTACACCCTCGAGCACAGATACGCAGTATTTT | CASSLLGTPSSTDTQYF
NA | NA | TRBJ2-1 | TRBV5-1 | TGCGCCAGCAGCTTGGAGGGCTCGGCGGGACCGACCTACAATGAGCAGTTCTTC | CASSLEGSAGPTYNEQFF
NA | TRBD1 | TRBJ2-7 | TRBV5-1 | TGCGCCAGCAGCTTAGACACAGGGGGTAGCGACGAGCAGTACTTC | CASSLDTGGSDEQYF
few | NA | TRBJ2-3 | TRBV20-1 | TGCAGCGCTAGAGACGATCGGGGGAGCGGGGATACGCAGTATTTT | CSARDDRGSGDTQYF
large | TRBD2 | TRBJ2-1 | TRBV24-1 | TGTGCCACCAGTGATTTCCGGACTAGCGGGTCCTACAATGAGCAGTTCTTC | CATSDFRTSGSYNEQFF
many | TRBD2 | TRBJ2-3 | TRBV11-2 | TGTGCCAGCAGCTTCGGGGGGGAAGATACGCAGTATTTT | CASSFGGEDTQYF
medium-sized | NA | TRBJ1-1 | TRBV4-2 | TGTGCCAGCAGCCAAGGGGGGGGGAACACTGAAGCTTTCTTT | CASSQGGGNTEAFF
NA | NA | TRBJ1-1 | TRBV5-1 | TGCGCCAGCAGCTTGGCCTGGCGCTCCGCGGGGTTAGCTTTCTTT | CASSLAWRSAGLAFF
many | NA | TRBJ2-1 | TRBV3-1 | TGTGCCAGCAGCCGGGCGGGAACGGAGGAGCAGTTCTTC | CASSRAGTEEQFF
many | NA | TRBJ1-6 | TRBV7-9 | TGTGCCAGCAGCTTAGATCCAGCTCTTTATTCACCCCTCCACTTT | CASSLDPALYSPLHF
NA | NA | TRBJ2-3 | TRBV27 | TGTGCCAGCAGAACAGGAGCGGTAGATACGCAGTATTTT | CASRTGAVDTQYF
many | NA | TRBJ2-7 | TRBV7-9 | TGTGCCAGCAGCTTCAGGAGTAAGGCATCCGAGCAGTACTTC | CASSFRSKASEQYF
NA | NA | TRBJ2-7 | TRBV11-2 | TGTGCCAGCAGCCCCGGTACAGGGTACTACGAGCAGTACTTC | CASSPGTGYYEQYF
many | NA | TRBJ1-1 | TRBV5-4 | TGTGCCAGCAGCTTGGGGTGGAACACTGAAGCTTTCTTT | CASSLGWNTEAFF
many | TRBD2 | TRBJ2-7 | TRBV10-3 | TGTGCCATCATTACTAGCGGGAGGGCCGGATCCTACGAGCAGTACTTC | CAIITSGRAGSYEQYF
many | TRBD1 | TRBJ1-2 | TRBV7-8 | TGTGCCAGCAGCTTAGCTGGGACAGGGGTGGACTATGGCTACACCTTC | CASSLAGTGVDYGYTF
medium-sized | TRBD2 | TRBJ2-1 | TRBV12-3/TRBV12-4 | TGTGCCAGCAGTTTAGAGACTAGCGGATACAATGAGCAGTTCTTC | CASSLETSGYNEQFF
NA | TRBD2 | TRBJ2-7 | TRBV6-1 | TGTGCCAGCAGTCAAAGGGAGGGAAACGAGCAGTACTTC | CASSQREGNEQYF
medium-sized | NA | TRBJ2-7 | TRBV4-1 | TGCGCCAGCAGCCAAGTGGACGAGCAGTACTTC | CASSQVDEQYF
medium-sized | NA | TRBJ1-1 | TRBV2 | TGTGCCAGCAGGGCGGTGAACACTGAAGCTTTCTTT | CASRAVNTEAFF
many | NA | TRBJ2-7 | TRBV28 | TGTGCCAGCAGCCCTACGGGGGCTCCTAAGTACGAGCAGTACTTC | CASSPTGAPKYEQYF
few | NA | TRBJ2-7 | TRBV27 | TGTGCCAGCAGTTTTCAGGGGTCATCCTACGAGCAGTACTTC | CASSFQGSSYEQYF